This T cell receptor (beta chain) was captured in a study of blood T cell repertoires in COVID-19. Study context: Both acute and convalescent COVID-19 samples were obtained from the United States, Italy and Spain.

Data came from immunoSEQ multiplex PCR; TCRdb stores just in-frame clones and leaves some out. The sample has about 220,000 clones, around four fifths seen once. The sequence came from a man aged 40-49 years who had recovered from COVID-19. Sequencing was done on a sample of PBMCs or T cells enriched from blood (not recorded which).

This CDR3 reads CAWSDHPLEVGDSPLHF. CDR3 DNA: TGTGCCTGGAGTGACCACCCCCTAGAGGTAGGGGATTCACCCCTCCACTTT. This chain joins TRBV30 and TRBJ1-6, with TRBD1 as a possible D gene (5 bases). This CDR3 is 17 amino acids long. V lost 1 base, J lost 8 bases, and 21 bases lay in between. The germline V gene has CDR1 GTSNPN and CDR2 SVGIG (reference sequence).